This entry is about one T cell receptor beta chain. The sample is drawn from a study of cytomegalovirus exposure and HLA in healthy donors. V lost 6 bases and J 7 bases, leaving 21 bases between the germline ends. Germline V gene sequence: CDR1 KGHSH, CDR2 LQKENI. The CDR3 is 15 residues long. This PCR relied on a set of 60 Vbeta primers and 13 Jbeta primers. The table came from immunoSEQ multiplex PCR; TCRdb's copy has only in-frame clones and leaves some out. The data show 100,000 to 150,000 clones, around 80% seen once. The sample consisted of PBMCs. The chain joins TRBV18 to TRBJ1-1; a weak D match, TRBD1 (5 bases). The sequence was collected from a man aged 30-40 years in good health and CMV-seropositive. The CDR3 DNA reads TGTGCCAGCTCCTTCCTTGGGGCAGGAGGGAGTGAAGCTTTCTTT. Amino acid sequence: CASSFLGAGGSEAFF.